These 16 T cell receptor beta chains came from one sample sequenced in a study of blood T cell repertoires in COVID-19. Measured with immunoSEQ multiplex PCR; TCRdb has only the in-frame clones, and not every one. This sample has roughly 69,000 clones, with 78% found just once. The sequenced sample consisted of peripheral blood. These receptors were taken from a man between 60 and 75 years old with COVID-19, enrolled during active disease.

This clone was found a few times. This chain connects TRBV5-4 to TRBJ2-2; D is unresolved. V dropped 4 bases and J dropped 4 bases, with 11 bases sitting between them. Germline V gives CDR1 SGHNT, CDR2 YYREEE (reference sequence). This CDR3 has 14 amino acids. Here the CDR3 reads CASSQKESTGELFF. The CDR3 DNA sequence: TGTGCCAGCAGCCAGAAGGAGTCCACCGGGGAGCTGTTTTTT. The whole variable domain, remainder taken from reference TRBV5-4 and TRBJ2-2, is ETGVTQSPTHLIKTRGQQVTLRCSSQSGHNTVSWYQQALGQGPQFIFQYYREEENGRGNFPPRFSGLQFPNYSSELNVNALELDDSALYLCASSQKESTGELFFGEGSRLTVL.

CDR3 sequence: CATSAVGSGKQYF. The CDR3 DNA is TGTGCCACAAGCGCCGTGGGTAGCGGCAAGCAGTATTTT. This rearrangement joins TRBV15 to TRBJ2-3; tentatively, D is TRBD2 (6 bases). V was pared by 9 bases and J by 11 bases, with 21 bases between. Germline-derived CDR1 and CDR2 are LNHNV and YYDKDF (reference sequence). The CDR3 covers 13 residues. The whole variable domain, remainder taken from reference TRBV15 and TRBJ2-3, is DAMVIQNPRYQVTQFGKPVTLSCSQTLNHNVMYWYQQKSSQAPKLLFHYYDKDFNNEADTPDNFQSRRPNTSFCFLDIRSPGLGDTAMYLCATSAVGSGKQYFGPGTRLTVL.

This clone was detected a few times. The chain employs TRBV11-2 and TRBJ2-1; D possibly corresponds to TRBD1 (6 bases). Trimming removed 1 base from V and 7 bases from J, with 11 bases in between. The CDR3 totals 14 residues. Germline assignment: CDR1 SGHAT and CDR2 FQNNGV. CDR3 DNA sequence: TGTGCCAGCAGCTTAGCGCTGGGGGCGAATGAGCAGTTCTTC. This codes for CASSLALGANEQFF.

This chain links TRBV3-1 (or the pseudogene TRBV3-2) with TRBJ2-7; D is uncertain. The V and J ends lost 3 bases and 1 base respectively, with 7 bases between them. Germline assignment: CDR1 LGHDT and CDR2 YNNKEL (reference sequence). CDR3 length: 13 residues. This CDR3 reads CASSHGSSYEQYF. The DNA for the CDR3 is TGTGCCAGCAGCCACGGGTCGTCCTACGAGCAGTACTTC.

The rearrangement links TRBV5-6 to TRBJ1-3, with a weak D call TRBD1 (6 bases). Looked up from germline, CDR1 is SGHDT and CDR2 is YYEEEE. V was cut by 1 base and J by 2 bases, with 13 bases left in between. The CDR3 is 16 amino acids. In DNA, the CDR3 is TGTGCCAGCAGCTTGTATGGTTACAGGGCTGGAAACACCATATATTTT. Protein sequence: CASSLYGYRAGNTIYF.

V usage is TRBV2 and J usage is TRBJ2-3, with D possibly being TRBD1 (5 bases). Per the germline V gene, CDR1 is SNHLY and CDR2 is FYNNEI. The CDR3 sequence is 15 residues long. Deletions cut 6 bases from V and 2 bases from J, with 15 bases between. CDR3 sequence reads: CASSLGTGPTDTQYF. CDR3 DNA: TGTGCCAGCAGCCTGGGTACAGGCCCCACAGATACGCAGTATTTT.

The DNA of the CDR3 is TGTGCCAGCAGGCGGACAGGGCCAGGCTACGAGCAGTACTTC. Translated, it gives CASRRTGPGYEQYF. The chain recombines TRBV7-9 with TRBJ2-7; 8 nucleotides match TRBD1. The CDR3 contains 14 residues. CDR1 is SEHNR and CDR2 is FQNEAQ in the germline V gene (reference sequence). With V trimmed by 6 bases and J by 3 bases, 7 bases remained unmatched.

This clone was detected a few times. V and J are TRBV9 and TRBJ1-1, with D maybe TRBD1 (5 bases). This CDR3 comprises 13 residues. V was shortened by 2 bases and J by 7 bases, with 12 bases between the two germline ends. Germline CDR1 and CDR2: SGDLS and YYNGEE. The CDR3 nucleotides are TGTGCCAGCAGCGTCGGCAGGGAGGGTGAAGCTTTCTTT. It specifies CASSVGREGEAFF.

The V gene is TRBV19, the J gene TRBJ1-1; D might be TRBD1 (5 bases). Germline-derived CDR1 and CDR2 are LNHDA and SQIVND (reference sequence). This CDR3 has 12 residues. Trimming stripped 8 bases from V and 11 bases from J, with 18 bases between. The CDR3 DNA sequence: TGTGCCAGTTACCCCCGTAGGGGTGCTGCTTTCTTT. It specifies CASYPRRGAAFF.

V is TRBV5-1 and J is TRBJ1-4; D is perhaps TRBD1 (6 bases). From germline, CDR1 is SGHRS and CDR2 YFSETQ. CDR3 size: 13 residues. V lost 7 bases, J lost 4 bases, and 11 bases lay in between. CDR3 amino acids: CASRTGLNEKLFF. The CDR3 DNA reads as TGCGCCAGCCGAACAGGGCTTAATGAAAAACTGTTTTTT.

The chain couples TRBV30 to TRBJ2-3; D unresolved. Germline assignment: CDR1 GTSNPN and CDR2 SVGIG (reference sequence). This CDR3 has 12 amino acids. Trimming pared 2 bases from V and 6 bases from J, leaving 9 bases between. CDR3 sequence: CAWSSPQDTQYF. DNA of the CDR3: TGTGCCTGGAGTTCACCACAGGATACGCAGTATTTT.

The chain uses TRBV5-1 and TRBJ2-2; TRBD1 might be the D (5 bases). Germline assignment: CDR1 SGHRS and CDR2 YFSETQ. Trimming stripped 4 bases from V and 2 bases from J, with 12 bases between. The CDR3 consists of 15 residues. CDR3 DNA: TGCGCCAGCAGCATACAGGACCCTAACACCGGGGAGCTGTTTTTT. It translates to CASSIQDPNTGELFF.

This clone occurred many times. The V and J genes are TRBV3-1 (or the pseudogene TRBV3-2) and TRBJ1-6; 8 bases line up with TRBD1. The V gene end was trimmed by 5 bases and the J gene end by 10 bases; junction bases not matched to a gene: 7. The CDR3 is 14 residues long. Germline V gene sequence: CDR1 LGHDT, CDR2 YNNKEL (reference sequence). CDR3 amino acids: CASSAYRGGSPLHF. In DNA, the CDR3 is TGTGCCAGCAGCGCTTACAGGGGGGGCTCACCCCTCCACTTT.

This chain uses TRBV6-5 with TRBJ2-1, with TRBD2 identical over 13 bases. The length of the CDR3 is 15 residues. Per germline, CDR1 MNHEY and CDR2 SVGAGI. The trim removed 5 bases at V and 6 bases at J, leaving 4 bases unmatched. CDR3 protein: CASSRLAGGLNEQFF. The CDR3 region has the DNA TGTGCCAGCAGTCGACTAGCGGGAGGTCTCAATGAGCAGTTCTTC.

This chain links TRBV6-5 with TRBJ1-6; 8 positions match TRBD1. V trimming: 7 bases; J trimming: 12 bases; junction bases outside the gene matches: 11. Per germline, CDR1 MNHEY and CDR2 SVGAGI. The CDR3 is made up of 14 amino acids. The CDR3 nucleotides read TGTGCCAGCACTAATATCGGACAGGGAGAACCCCTCCACTTT. Translated: CASTNIGQGEPLHF.

The J gene is TRBJ2-7, the V gene TRBV7-9, with D possibly matching TRBD2 (6 bases). CDR1 and CDR2 (germline): SEHNR, FQNEAQ (reference sequence). There are 11 residues in the CDR3. The V end lost 6 bases, the J end lost 3 bases, and 6 bases lay between the germline ends. The CDR3 DNA sequence: TGTGCCAGCAGGGGGGGCTACGAGCAGTACTTC. Its protein is CASRGGYEQYF.